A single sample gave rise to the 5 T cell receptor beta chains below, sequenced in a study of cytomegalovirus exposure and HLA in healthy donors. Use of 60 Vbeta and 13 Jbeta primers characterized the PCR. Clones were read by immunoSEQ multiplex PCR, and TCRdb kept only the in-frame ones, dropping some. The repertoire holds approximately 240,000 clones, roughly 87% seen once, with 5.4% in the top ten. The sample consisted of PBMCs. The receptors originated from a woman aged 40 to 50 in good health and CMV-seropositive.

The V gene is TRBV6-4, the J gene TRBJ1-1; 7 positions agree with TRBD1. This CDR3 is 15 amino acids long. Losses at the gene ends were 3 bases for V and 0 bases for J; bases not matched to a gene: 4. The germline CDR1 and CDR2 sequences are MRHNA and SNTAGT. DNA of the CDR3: TGTGCCAGCAGTGAAACTACAGGGGTGAACACTGAAGCTTTCTTT. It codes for CASSETTGVNTEAFF.

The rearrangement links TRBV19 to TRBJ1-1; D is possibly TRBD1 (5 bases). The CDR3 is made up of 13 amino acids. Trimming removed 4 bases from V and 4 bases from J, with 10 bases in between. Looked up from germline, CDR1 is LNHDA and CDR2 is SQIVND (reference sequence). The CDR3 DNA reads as TGTGCCAGTAGTACTTCAGGGTCCACTGAAGCTTTCTTT. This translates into CASSTSGSTEAFF.

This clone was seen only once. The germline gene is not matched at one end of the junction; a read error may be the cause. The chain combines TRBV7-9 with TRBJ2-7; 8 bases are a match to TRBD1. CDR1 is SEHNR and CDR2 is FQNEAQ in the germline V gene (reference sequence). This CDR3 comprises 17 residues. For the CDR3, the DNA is TGTTCCAGCAGCTCCCTCCCCAGGGGGCTTCAGGTAGACGAGCAGTACTTC. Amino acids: CSSSSLPRGLQVDEQYF.

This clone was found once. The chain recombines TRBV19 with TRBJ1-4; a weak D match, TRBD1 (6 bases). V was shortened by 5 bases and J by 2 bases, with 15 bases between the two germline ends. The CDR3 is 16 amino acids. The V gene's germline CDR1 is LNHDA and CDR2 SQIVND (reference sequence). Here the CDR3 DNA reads TGTGCCAGTAGTCTTCGTTTACAGGGCACTAATGAAAAACTGTTTTTT. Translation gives CASSLRLQGTNEKLFF.

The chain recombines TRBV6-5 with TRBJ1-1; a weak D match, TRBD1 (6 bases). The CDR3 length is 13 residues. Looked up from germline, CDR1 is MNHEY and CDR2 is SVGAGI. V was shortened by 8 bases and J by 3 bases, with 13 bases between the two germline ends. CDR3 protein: CASYRVRDTEAFF. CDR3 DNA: TGTGCCAGCTACAGGGTTAGGGACACTGAAGCTTTCTTT.